A selection of T cell receptor beta chains follows, all from one sample in a study of vaccination and CD4 T cells after COVID-19. TCRdb reprocessed the PCR reads with MiXCR, giving one entry per CDR3 protein. This table holds about 15,000 distinct CDR3 sequences, roughly 51% found once. No antigen has been assigned to these receptors. The sample was CD4+ T cells from blood, cultured in vitro. The receptors derive from a human donor who had recovered from COVID-19. CDR3s include the opening cysteine and the closing phenylalanine or tryptophan. Each record gives: J gene, V gene, clone size, D gene, CDR3 protein, CDR3 DNA. The D gene is left open where the match is weak. Clone size is given for some rows only: seen once, a few or many times, or a class if the clone is expanded.

J gene: TRBJ2-3; V gene: TRBV24-1; clone size: -; D gene: -; CDR3 protein: CATSDPHERDTQYF; CDR3 DNA: TGTGCCACCAGTGACCCCCACGAAAGAGATACGCAGTATTTT
J gene: TRBJ1-1; V gene: TRBV18; clone size: -; D gene: -; CDR3 protein: CTSSPQGGTEAFF; CDR3 DNA: TGTACCAGCTCACCACAGGGAGGCACTGAAGCTTTCTTT
J gene: TRBJ2-7; V gene: TRBV6-1; clone size: -; D gene: TRBD1; CDR3 protein: CATSRDRTYEQYF; CDR3 DNA: TGTGCCACCTCCCGGGACAGAACTTACGAGCAGTACTTC
J gene: TRBJ2-7; V gene: TRBV15; clone size: once; D gene: -; CDR3 protein: CATSRDPGGAYEQYF; CDR3 DNA: TGTGCCACCAGCAGAGATCCGGGCGGAGCTTACGAGCAGTACTTC
J gene: TRBJ2-2; V gene: TRBV7-3; clone size: -; D gene: TRBD1; CDR3 protein: CASSPQGTGTRELFF; CDR3 DNA: TGTGCCAGCAGCCCCCAGGGGACAGGGACTCGGGAGCTGTTTTTT
J gene: TRBJ2-3; V gene: TRBV7-2; clone size: -; D gene: -; CDR3 protein: CASSLPTDTQYF; CDR3 DNA: TGTGCCAGCAGCTTACCCACAGATACGCAGTATTTT
J gene: TRBJ2-7; V gene: TRBV19; clone size: -; D gene: -; CDR3 protein: CASSNKARYEQYF; CDR3 DNA: TGTGCCAGTAGTAATAAGGCGAGATACGAGCAGTACTTC
J gene: TRBJ1-2; V gene: TRBV5-4; clone size: few; D gene: -; CDR3 protein: CASSFRTANYGYTF; CDR3 DNA: TGTGCCAGCAGCTTTAGGACAGCTAACTATGGCTACACCTTC
J gene: TRBJ1-2; V gene: TRBV12-3/TRBV12-4; clone size: -; D gene: TRBD1; CDR3 protein: CATRDSSNYGYTF; CDR3 DNA: TGTGCCACCCGGGACAGCTCTAACTATGGCTACACCTTC
J gene: TRBJ2-5; V gene: TRBV20-1; clone size: -; D gene: -; CDR3 protein: CSAVTSEETQYF; CDR3 DNA: TGCAGTGCTGTAACTAGTGAAGAGACCCAGTACTTC
J gene: TRBJ1-5; V gene: TRBV19; clone size: -; D gene: -; CDR3 protein: CASSISPPGQPQHF; CDR3 DNA: TGTGCCAGTAGTATATCCCCCCCCGGGCAGCCCCAGCATTTT
J gene: TRBJ2-1; V gene: TRBV6-1; clone size: -; D gene: TRBD1; CDR3 protein: CASQDRGRGNEQFF; CDR3 DNA: TGTGCCAGTCAGGACAGGGGGAGAGGCAATGAGCAGTTCTTC
J gene: TRBJ2-1; V gene: TRBV20-1; clone size: few; D gene: -; CDR3 protein: CSAGGLAVTEQFF; CDR3 DNA: TGCAGTGCTGGGGGGCTAGCAGTAACTGAGCAGTTCTTC
J gene: TRBJ1-4; V gene: TRBV6-1; clone size: -; D gene: TRBD1; CDR3 protein: CASSGGTGGFEKLFF; CDR3 DNA: TGTGCCAGCAGTGGAGGCACAGGGGGCTTTGAAAAACTGTTTTTT
J gene: TRBJ2-7; V gene: TRBV19; clone size: -; D gene: -; CDR3 protein: CASSIQRGNEQYF; CDR3 DNA: TGTGCCAGTAGTATCCAGCGTGGGAACGAGCAGTACTTC
J gene: TRBJ1-1; V gene: TRBV20-1; clone size: few; D gene: -; CDR3 protein: CSARQDLNTEAFF; CDR3 DNA: TGCAGTGCTCGCCAGGATTTGAACACTGAAGCTTTCTTT
J gene: TRBJ1-5; V gene: TRBV7-2; clone size: -; D gene: -; CDR3 protein: CASSLQRGSKFNQPQHF; CDR3 DNA: TGTGCCAGCAGCTTACAAAGGGGAAGTAAATTCAATCAGCCCCAGCATTTT
J gene: TRBJ2-3; V gene: TRBV20-1; clone size: -; D gene: -; CDR3 protein: CSARESAPADTQYF; CDR3 DNA: TGCAGTGCTAGGGAATCGGCCCCCGCAGATACGCAGTATTTT
J gene: TRBJ1-1; V gene: TRBV7-9; clone size: few; D gene: -; CDR3 protein: CASSLTGAGRGTEAFF; CDR3 DNA: TGTGCCAGCAGCTTAACGGGGGCGGGAAGGGGAACTGAAGCTTTCTTT
J gene: TRBJ2-7; V gene: TRBV15; clone size: once; D gene: -; CDR3 protein: CATSRGKGGTYEQYF; CDR3 DNA: TGTGCCACCAGCAGAGGAAAAGGGGGTACCTACGAGCAGTACTTC
J gene: TRBJ2-3; V gene: TRBV6-1; clone size: few; D gene: -; CDR3 protein: CASSTGITRDTQYF; CDR3 DNA: TGTGCCAGCAGTACCGGGATTACGAGGGATACGCAGTATTTT
J gene: TRBJ2-1; V gene: TRBV27; clone size: -; D gene: TRBD2; CDR3 protein: CASSIRTSGSHEQFF; CDR3 DNA: TGTGCCAGCAGTATAAGGACTAGCGGGAGCCATGAGCAGTTCTTC
J gene: TRBJ2-2; V gene: TRBV27; clone size: -; D gene: -; CDR3 protein: CASSFSVGNTGELFF; CDR3 DNA: TGTGCCAGCAGTTTCAGCGTAGGGAACACCGGGGAGCTGTTTTTT
J gene: TRBJ2-5; V gene: TRBV11-3; clone size: -; D gene: -; CDR3 protein: CASSLAGRGGETQYF; CDR3 DNA: TGTGCCAGCAGCTTAGCGGGCAGGGGGGGAGAGACCCAGTACTTC
J gene: TRBJ2-1; V gene: TRBV7-2; clone size: -; D gene: TRBD2; CDR3 protein: CASSLDLAGSEQFF; CDR3 DNA: TGTGCCAGCAGCTTAGACCTAGCGGGGAGTGAGCAGTTCTTC
J gene: TRBJ2-7; V gene: TRBV27; clone size: -; D gene: TRBD1; CDR3 protein: CASSLKSGGQYEQYF; CDR3 DNA: TGTGCCAGCAGTTTAAAGTCAGGGGGCCAGTACGAGCAGTACTTC
J gene: TRBJ1-1; V gene: TRBV20-1; clone size: few; D gene: -; CDR3 protein: CSALDSTLPEAFF; CDR3 DNA: TGCAGTGCCCTGGACAGCACTTTACCTGAAGCTTTCTTT
J gene: TRBJ2-7; V gene: TRBV2; clone size: -; D gene: -; CDR3 protein: CASAKGTYEQYF; CDR3 DNA: TGTGCCAGCGCAAAAGGCACCTACGAGCAGTACTTC
J gene: TRBJ1-5; V gene: TRBV6-1; clone size: -; D gene: -; CDR3 protein: CASSHGQSNQPQHF; CDR3 DNA: TGTGCCAGCAGCCATGGGCAGAGCAATCAGCCCCAGCATTTT
J gene: TRBJ1-6; V gene: TRBV2; clone size: -; D gene: -; CDR3 protein: CASLSQGNSPLHF; CDR3 DNA: TGTGCCAGCTTGTCGCAGGGGAATTCACCCCTCCACTTT
J gene: TRBJ2-5; V gene: TRBV20-1; clone size: -; D gene: TRBD1; CDR3 protein: CSARDPTGRETQYF; CDR3 DNA: TGCAGTGCTAGAGATCCGACAGGGAGAGAGACCCAGTACTTC
J gene: TRBJ2-5; V gene: TRBV27; clone size: -; D gene: TRBD1; CDR3 protein: CASKPRRSSRGLGETQYF; CDR3 DNA: TGTGCCAGCAAACCCCGGAGGTCCTCCAGGGGGCTCGGAGAGACCCAGTACTTC
J gene: TRBJ2-1; V gene: TRBV15; clone size: -; D gene: TRBD2; CDR3 protein: CATSRELAGVGEQFF; CDR3 DNA: TGTGCCACCAGCAGAGAACTAGCGGGAGTAGGTGAGCAGTTCTTC
J gene: TRBJ2-5; V gene: TRBV5-1; clone size: -; D gene: -; CDR3 protein: CASSVQGSETQYF; CDR3 DNA: TGCGCCAGCAGCGTACAGGGATCAGAGACCCAGTACTTC
J gene: TRBJ1-4; V gene: TRBV18; clone size: -; D gene: -; CDR3 protein: CASSRGRNEKLFF; CDR3 DNA: TGTGCCAGCTCACGGGGACGTAATGAAAAACTGTTTTTT
J gene: TRBJ1-2; V gene: TRBV6-1; clone size: -; D gene: -; CDR3 protein: CASSVEEGKVGYTF; CDR3 DNA: TGTGCCAGCAGTGTGGAAGAAGGGAAGGTTGGCTACACCTTC
J gene: TRBJ2-7; V gene: TRBV6-1; clone size: -; D gene: -; CDR3 protein: CASSEVRSLVSSYEQYF; CDR3 DNA: TGTGCCAGCAGTGAGGTCAGGTCCCTAGTAAGCTCCTACGAGCAGTACTTC
J gene: TRBJ2-2; V gene: TRBV12-3/TRBV12-4; clone size: few; D gene: TRBD2; CDR3 protein: CASSLRTRWSGELFF; CDR3 DNA: TGTGCCAGCAGTTTACGGACTAGGTGGAGCGGGGAGCTGTTTTTT
J gene: TRBJ1-1; V gene: TRBV15; clone size: few; D gene: TRBD1; CDR3 protein: CATSGSRTGEAFF; CDR3 DNA: TGTGCCACCAGCGGCAGTCGGACAGGGGAAGCTTTCTTT
J gene: TRBJ1-1; V gene: TRBV12-3/TRBV12-4; clone size: once; D gene: TRBD1; CDR3 protein: CASSLAGTGKTEAFF; CDR3 DNA: TGTGCCAGCAGTTTAGCCGGGACAGGGAAGACTGAAGCTTTCTTT
J gene: TRBJ2-2; V gene: TRBV6-5; clone size: large; D gene: TRBD2; CDR3 protein: CASSYSAGVGTGELFF; CDR3 DNA: TGTGCCAGCAGTTACTCGGCGGGGGTAGGAACCGGGGAGCTGTTTTTT
J gene: TRBJ2-7; V gene: TRBV2; clone size: few; D gene: TRBD1; CDR3 protein: CASKDGTGTYEQYF; CDR3 DNA: TGTGCCAGCAAGGACGGGACAGGGACCTACGAGCAGTACTTC
J gene: TRBJ1-2; V gene: TRBV6-1; clone size: -; D gene: -; CDR3 protein: CASRETGKARGYTF; CDR3 DNA: TGTGCCAGCAGAGAAACAGGAAAGGCGCGGGGCTACACCTTC
J gene: TRBJ1-1; V gene: TRBV27; clone size: once; D gene: -; CDR3 protein: CASSLWGRGKRTEAFF; CDR3 DNA: TGTGCCAGCAGTTTATGGGGTCGGGGCAAACGGACTGAAGCTTTCTTT
J gene: TRBJ2-7; V gene: TRBV7-2; clone size: few; D gene: TRBD1; CDR3 protein: CASSLRPGGSYEQYF; CDR3 DNA: TGTGCCAGCAGCTTGAGGCCAGGGGGCTCCTACGAGCAGTACTTC
J gene: TRBJ1-1; V gene: TRBV7-3; clone size: few; D gene: TRBD1; CDR3 protein: CASSPSGGSNTEAFF; CDR3 DNA: TGTGCCAGCAGCCCCTCAGGGGGCTCGAACACTGAAGCTTTCTTT
J gene: TRBJ1-1; V gene: TRBV9; clone size: -; D gene: TRBD1; CDR3 protein: CASSDDGTAHEAFF; CDR3 DNA: TGTGCCAGCAGCGACGACGGGACAGCCCATGAAGCTTTCTTT
J gene: TRBJ2-2; V gene: TRBV20-1; clone size: -; D gene: TRBD2; CDR3 protein: CSARPGGRSGELFF; CDR3 DNA: TGCAGCGCCCGCCCGGGGGGACGGTCCGGGGAGCTGTTTTTT
J gene: TRBJ2-6; V gene: TRBV25-1; clone size: -; D gene: -; CDR3 protein: CASSERDRANVLTF; CDR3 DNA: TGTGCCAGCAGTGAGAGGGACAGGGCCAACGTCCTGACTTTC
J gene: TRBJ2-1; V gene: TRBV5-4; clone size: -; D gene: TRBD2; CDR3 protein: CASHTGTSGINEQFF; CDR3 DNA: TGTGCCAGCCATACCGGGACTAGCGGGATTAATGAGCAGTTCTTC
J gene: TRBJ2-1; V gene: TRBV7-3; clone size: -; D gene: TRBD2; CDR3 protein: CASSPGTSGNNEQFF; CDR3 DNA: TGTGCCAGCAGCCCTGGGACTAGCGGGAACAATGAGCAGTTCTTC